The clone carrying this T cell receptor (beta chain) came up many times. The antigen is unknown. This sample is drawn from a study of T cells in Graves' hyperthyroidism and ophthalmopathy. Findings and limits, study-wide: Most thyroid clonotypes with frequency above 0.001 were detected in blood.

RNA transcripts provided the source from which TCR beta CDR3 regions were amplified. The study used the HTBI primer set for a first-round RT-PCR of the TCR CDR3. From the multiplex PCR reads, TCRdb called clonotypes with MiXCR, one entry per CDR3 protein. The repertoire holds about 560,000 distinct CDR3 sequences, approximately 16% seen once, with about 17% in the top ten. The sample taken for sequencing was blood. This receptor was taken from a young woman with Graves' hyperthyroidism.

The CDR3 loop reads CASRPTSWTYEQYF. The CDR3 nucleotides are TGTGCCAGCAGACCCACAAGTTGGACCTACGAGCAGTACTTC. This chain uses TRBV12-3 or TRBV12-4 with TRBJ2-7, with D unclear. This CDR3 contains 14 residues. V was clipped by 6 bases and J by 2 bases, with 14 bases between them.